This TCR delta chain was observed in a study of gamma-delta chains in newborns, infants, children. At the level of the study: Microbial exposure reportedly drives polyclonal innate γδ T cell expansion after birth.

In its sample, this clone is medium-sized (0.01 to 0.1%). TCRdb re-called the reads through CATT. Seen here are around 5,200 delta-chain clones, 13% to 15% observed once, and the top ten hold about 23%. The V gene's germline CDR1 is GEAIGNYY and CDR2 EKD. V was clipped by 0 bases and J by 2 bases; unmatched bases: 8. The CDR3 length is 19 residues. The sequence came from a child who was a newborn, infant or young child, either healthy, febrile or measles-vaccinated (not recorded which). The source material was blood, sampled at baseline. This sequence joins TRDV2 and TRDJ2, with 13 bases aligning to TRDD3. As DNA, the CDR3 is TGTGCCTGTGACACCCTACTGGGGGATACGCATCCGTTGACAGCACAACTCTTCTTT. It yields the protein CACDTLLGDTHPLTAQLFF.